This passage covers 24 T cell receptor beta chains from one sample sequenced in a study of blood T cell repertoires in COVID-19. Libraries were prepared by immunoSEQ multiplex PCR; TCRdb keeps only in-frame clonotypes and omits some of them. This sample has around 140,000 clones, with about 70% found just once. Sequenced material: peripheral blood. These receptors originate from a woman aged 70 to 79 with acute or convalescent COVID-19.

This clone is a singleton in its sample. The gene calls are TRBV5-1 and TRBJ2-4; a weak D match, TRBD2 (6 bases). From germline, CDR1 is SGHRS and CDR2 YFSETQ. V lost 4 bases, J lost 0 bases, and 14 bases lay in between. The CDR3 loop spans 16 amino acids. Written as DNA, the CDR3 is TGCGCCAGCAGCCTCGGGACTGTCCTAGCCAAAAACATTCAGTACTTC. Protein sequence: CASSLGTVLAKNIQYF.

The rearrangement joins TRBV6-1 to TRBJ2-1, with TRBD1 matching 12 bases. The CDR3 length is 15 residues. Germline trimming cut 5 bases from V and 9 bases from J; bases unmatched to any gene: 8. Germline CDR1 MNHNS, CDR2 SASEGT. CDR3 bases: TGTGCCAGCAGTAGTCCGGGACAGGGGGCTATTGAGCAGTTCTTC. Translating it yields CASSSPGQGAIEQFF.

This clone has more than one count but fewer than ten. V gene TRBV21-1 combines with J gene TRBJ2-1; the table's D call, TRBD1, has no DNA check behind it. TRBV21-1 is classified as a pseudogene. This CDR3 region has 20 residues. The CDR3 DNA follows: TGTGCCAGCAGCAAAGGGCCCGGCTTACCGGGACAGGGGGAACGCAATGAGCAGTTCTTC. Amino acid sequence: CASSKGPGLPGQGERNEQFF.

Only a few counts were recorded for this clone. The chain recombines TRBV5-1 with TRBJ2-7; a weak D match, TRBD2 (6 bases). The CDR3 totals 13 residues. The germline gives CDR1 SGHRS, CDR2 YFSETQ. Trimming removed 0 bases at V and 6 bases at J, with 10 bases between. The CDR3 region is CASSLERRGEQYF. In nucleotides, the CDR3 is TGCGCCAGCAGCTTGGAAAGGCGGGGCGAGCAGTACTTC.

The rearrangement joins TRBV5-1 to TRBJ2-7; no firm D call. The CDR3 covers 14 residues. V was cut by 4 bases and J by 0 bases, with 11 bases left in between. CDR1 SGHRS and CDR2 YFSETQ come from the germline V gene. This CDR3 is CASSPPGSSYEQYF. The DNA for the CDR3 is TGCGCCAGCAGCCCCCCCGGGTCCTCCTACGAGCAGTACTTC.

The chain joins TRBV2 to TRBJ2-3; the D gene is possibly TRBD1 (5 bases). CDR1 is SNHLY, CDR2 FYNNEI, per germline. Trimming left V 8 bases short and J 6 bases short, with 6 bases between. The CDR3 has 10 residues. In nucleotides, the CDR3 is TGTGCCAGCCGACAGGATACGCAGTATTTT. It specifies CASRQDTQYF.

This clone showed up just a few times. The rearrangement uses TRBV29-1 and TRBJ1-1, with D possibly TRBD1 on 5 matching bases. V gave up 7 bases and J gave up 1 base, with 13 bases separating them. CDR3 length: 13 residues. Germline lookup yields CDR1 SQVTM and CDR2 ANQGSEA. CDR3 in DNA: TGCAGCGCTAAACACGGGGGGAACACTGAAGCTTTCTTT. Protein product: CSAKHGGNTEAFF.

This sequence joins TRBV5-1 and TRBJ2-3; TRBD1 matches 9 bases. The CDR3 has 15 residues. Losses at the gene ends were 6 bases for V and 5 bases for J; bases not matched to a gene: 10. CDR1 is SGHRS, CDR2 YFSETQ, per germline. CDR3 residues: CASTRGQGGGDTQYF. CDR3 DNA sequence: TGCGCCAGCACCCGGGGACAGGGAGGTGGAGATACGCAGTATTTT.

The rearrangement uses TRBV28 and TRBJ1-2; the D gene is possibly TRBD1 (6 bases). Germline V gene sequence: CDR1 MDHEN, CDR2 SYDVKM. The CDR3 loop spans 15 amino acids. V dropped 4 bases and J dropped 5 bases, with 17 bases sitting between them. The CDR3 region is CASSSTGFLGYGYTF. In nucleotides, the CDR3 is TGTGCCAGCAGTTCAACAGGGTTCCTTGGGTATGGCTACACCTTC.

This chain joins TRBV7-2 and TRBJ1-2; D unresolved. There are 14 residues in the CDR3. Germline assignment: CDR1 SGHTA and CDR2 FQGNSA. The V end lost 6 bases, the J end lost 2 bases, and 13 bases lay between the germline ends. Written as DNA, the CDR3 is TGTGCCAGCAGGCTCGTTGGACTAAACTATGGCTACACCTTC. Translated: CASRLVGLNYGYTF. The variable domain in full, with the rest retrieved from reference TRBV7-2 and TRBJ1-2, is GAGVSQSPSNKVTEKGKDVELRCDPISGHTALYWYRQSLGQGLEFLIYFQGNSAPDKSGLPSDRFSAERTGGSVSTLTIQRTQQEDSAVYLCASRLVGLNYGYTFGSGTRLTVV.

V gene TRBV28 combines with J gene TRBJ2-2; D might be TRBD2 (5 bases). This CDR3 is 14 amino acids long. Germline CDR1 MDHEN, CDR2 SYDVKM. V lost 5 bases, J lost 4 bases, and 11 bases lay in between. The CDR3 loop reads CASSGREGTGELFF. CDR3 sequence (DNA): TGTGCCAGCAGTGGGAGAGAGGGCACCGGGGAGCTGTTTTTT.

This sequence joins TRBV4-2 and TRBJ2-7, with 7 bases matching TRBD1. This CDR3 spans 14 amino acids. J was trimmed by 7 bases and V by 0 bases; bases with no gene match: 6. CDR1 and CDR2 (germline): LGHNA, YNFKEQ. This CDR3 is CASSQDVQGREQYF. The CDR3 DNA reads as TGTGCCAGCAGCCAAGATGTACAGGGGCGGGAGCAGTACTTC.

This clone was observed a few times. This rearrangement joins TRBV11-2 to TRBJ1-6; unclear D gene. Trimming removed 4 bases at V and 6 bases at J, with 4 bases between. CDR1 and CDR2 from the germline V gene are SGHAT and FQNNGV. The CDR3 has 12 amino acids. The CDR3 sequence: CASSSSNSPLHF. The CDR3 DNA reads TGTGCCAGCAGCTCATCTAATTCACCCCTCCACTTT.

The chain joins TRBV6-5 to TRBJ2-5; the D gene is possibly TRBD1 (6 bases). The germline CDR1 and CDR2 sequences are MNHEY and SVGAGI. Trimming cost V 8 bases and J 2 bases, with 9 bases left between them. The CDR3 is made up of 12 amino acids. The CDR3 loop reads CASDRMQETQYF. The CDR3 coding sequence is TGTGCCAGCGACAGGATGCAAGAGACCCAGTACTTC.

This rearrangement joins TRBV6-2 or TRBV6-3 to TRBJ1-6; D unresolved. CDR3 length equals 15 residues. Germline V lookup: CDR1 MNHEY, CDR2 SVGEGT. The ends were cut back, 2 bases at V and 7 bases at J, with 12 bases in the middle. This CDR3 is CASSYAFSQNSPLHF. In nucleotides, the CDR3 is TGTGCCAGCAGTTACGCATTCTCGCAGAATTCACCCCTCCACTTT.

The chain links TRBV14 to TRBJ1-3; 7 bases align to TRBD1. V was pared by 5 bases and J by 0 bases, with 10 bases of the junction left unmatched. The CDR3 covers 17 residues. Germline assignment: CDR1 SGHDN and CDR2 FVKESK. CDR3 in DNA: TGTGCCAGCAGCTCGAGGACAGGTTTGAGCTCTGGAAACACCATATATTTT. Translating gives CASSSRTGLSSGNTIYF.

The gene calls are TRBV5-1 and TRBJ1-3, with TRBD1 identical over 10 bases. J lost 4 bases, V lost 4 bases, and 14 bases had no gene match. Germline V gene lookup returns CDR1 SGHRS and CDR2 YFSETQ. The CDR3 contains 18 residues. The CDR3 loop reads CASSPRARQGASGNTIYF. DNA of the CDR3: TGCGCCAGCAGCCCCCGAGCGAGACAGGGGGCCTCCGGAAACACCATATATTTT.

The chain carries TRBV9 and TRBJ2-7; TRBD2 matches 14 bases. J lost 6 bases, V lost 4 bases, and 15 bases had no gene match. Germline-derived CDR1 and CDR2 are SGDLS and YYNGEE. The CDR3 consists of 18 residues. In DNA, the CDR3 is TGTGCCAGCAGCCCAAAGCATCCGGGACTAGCGGGAGTGTTCGAGCAGTACTTC. Encoded protein: CASSPKHPGLAGVFEQYF.

The rearrangement uses TRBV12-3 or TRBV12-4 and TRBJ1-1, with TRBD1 as a possible D gene (5 bases). V lost 2 bases, J lost 8 bases, and 12 bases lay in between. This CDR3 contains 13 residues. The CDR3, as DNA: TGTGCCAGCAGTTTAAGCCTGAAGGGGGAAGCTTTCTTT. The encoded protein is CASSLSLKGEAFF.

The genes are TRBV9 and TRBJ2-5; D is possibly TRBD1 (6 bases). Trimming cost V 0 bases and J 0 bases, with 12 bases left between them. This CDR3 spans 16 amino acids. Germline CDR1 reads SGDLS; CDR2 reads YYNGEE. The CDR3 nucleotides are TGTGCCAGCAGCGTAGGAGGCAGGGGAGACCAAGAGACCCAGTACTTC. This sequence encodes CASSVGGRGDQETQYF.

This clone was counted once. The chain carries TRBV11-2 and TRBJ2-1, with 12 bases that match TRBD2. CDR1 is SGHAT, CDR2 FQNNGV, per germline. The CDR3 spans 16 residues. V shed 2 bases and J 8 bases; nucleotides not matched to a gene: 7. In nucleotides, the CDR3 is TGTGCCAGCAGCTTACTGACTAGCGGGAGTCGCGATGAGCAGTTCTTC. It specifies CASSLLTSGSRDEQFF.

The CDR3 coding sequence is TGCAGCGTGACACTAACGACAGGGCTCGCTCAGCCCCAGCATTTT. Residues: CSVTLTTGLAQPQHF. The rearrangement joins TRBV29-1 to TRBJ1-5; TRBD1 aligns across 7 bases. Per the germline V gene, CDR1 is SQVTM and CDR2 is ANQGSEA. J was trimmed by 6 bases and V by 6 bases; bases with no gene match: 14. The CDR3 totals 15 residues.

The gene calls are TRBV3-1 (or the pseudogene TRBV3-2) and TRBJ1-2; possibly TRBD1 for D (6 bases). The V gene's germline CDR1 is LGHDT and CDR2 YNNKEL (reference sequence). V lost 4 bases, J lost 0 bases, and 12 bases lay in between. The CDR3 is 15 residues long. CDR3 sequence: CASSRTGPSNYGYTF. DNA for the CDR3: TGTGCCAGCAGCCGCACAGGGCCGTCTAACTATGGCTACACCTTC.

The chain couples TRBV10-3 to TRBJ1-2; D is unclear. The CDR3 spans 12 residues. Trimming removed 6 bases at V and 4 bases at J, with 9 bases between. Germline V gives CDR1 ENHRY, CDR2 SYGVKD. CDR3 sequence: CAIRREAYGYTF. The CDR3 DNA reads TGTGCCATCAGGAGGGAGGCCTATGGCTACACCTTC.